This TCR beta chain emerged from a study of shared clonotypes between healthy human individuals. Terminally differentiated effector memory CD45RA+ cells were excluded by CCR7 positive selection of CD45RO-negative cells. V was cut by 4 bases and J by 6 bases, with 17 bases left in between. Germline CDR1 and CDR2: SGDLS and YYNGEE. The CDR3 totals 15 residues. Each subset's genomic DNA was shared equally among a number of immunoSEQ plates. Using immunoSEQ multiplex PCR, the repertoire was profiled, and TCRdb retains in-frame clones only, with some absent. The table records about 2,200,000 clones, roughly 91% of them present only once.

The sequence was collected from a man aged 18 to 30 in good health. Some clones in this sample may be carry-over from other donors' samples. The V and J genes are TRBV9 and TRBJ2-1; D perhaps matches TRBD2 (6 bases). Material: naive CD8+ T cells from PBMCs. The CDR3 nucleotides are TGTGCCAGCAGCCCAGGACTATCGACCGCCAATGAGCAGTTCTTC. This sequence encodes CASSPGLSTANEQFF.